One TCR beta chain is described in this entry. V lost 7 bases, J lost 8 bases, and 8 bases stayed unmatched. The germline V gene has CDR1 SGHRS and CDR2 YFSETQ. The CDR3 has 13 residues. TCRdb keeps only in-frame clones here, not all; method: immunoSEQ multiplex PCR. The sample carries about 240,000 clones, 83% recorded once. The data derive from a study of blood T cell repertoires in COVID-19. Participants' reported clinical history set cohort assignment. Someone with COVID-19 had been met by exposed participants within 2 weeks before study entry. The sample comprised PBMCs or T cells enriched from blood (not recorded which). This chain links TRBV5-1 with TRBJ2-1; 8 bases line up with TRBD1. The source of this sequence is a woman aged 40 to 50 who had been exposed to COVID-19. The CDR3 is CASGRGRTDEQFF. In DNA form, the CDR3 reads TGCGCCAGCGGCAGGGGGCGAACGGATGAGCAGTTCTTC.